This record covers a single T cell receptor (beta chain). The assay was immunoSEQ multiplex PCR, and TCRdb's table has in-frame clones only and misses some. Found here are some 110,000 clones, around 80% of them singletons; the top ten hold roughly 15%. The data originate from a study of blood T cell repertoires in COVID-19. Study in general: Italy, Spain and the United States were the sources of the convalescent and acute COVID-19 samples. The cDNA or gDNA used as material had been derived from T cells, B-cell-depleted T cells, or PBMCs.

Germline CDR1 reads KGHSH; CDR2 reads LQKENI. Losses at the gene ends were 0 bases for V and 5 bases for J; bases not matched to a gene: 0. The CDR3 is 13 residues long. The sequence was obtained from a woman over 75 with acute or convalescent COVID-19. This chain connects TRBV18 to TRBJ1-1, with 7 bases fitting TRBD1. The sample comprised peripheral blood. The CDR3 sequence: CASSPPGQTEAFF. DNA for the CDR3: TGTGCCAGCTCACCACCGGGACAGACTGAAGCTTTCTTT.